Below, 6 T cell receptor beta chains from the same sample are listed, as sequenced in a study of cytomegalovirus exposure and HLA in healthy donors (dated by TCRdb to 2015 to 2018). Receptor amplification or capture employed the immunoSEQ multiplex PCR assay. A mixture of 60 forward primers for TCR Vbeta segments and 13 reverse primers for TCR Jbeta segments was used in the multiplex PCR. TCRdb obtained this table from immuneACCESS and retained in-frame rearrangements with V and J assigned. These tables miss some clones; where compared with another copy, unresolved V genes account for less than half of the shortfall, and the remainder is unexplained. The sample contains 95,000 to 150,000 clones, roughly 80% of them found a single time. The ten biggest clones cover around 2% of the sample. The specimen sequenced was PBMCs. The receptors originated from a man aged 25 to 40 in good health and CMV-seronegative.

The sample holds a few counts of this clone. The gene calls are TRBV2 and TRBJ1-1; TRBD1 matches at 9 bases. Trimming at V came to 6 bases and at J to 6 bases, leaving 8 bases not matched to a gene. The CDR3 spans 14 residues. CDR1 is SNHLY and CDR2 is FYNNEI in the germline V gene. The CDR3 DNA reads TGTGCCAGCAGGGACGGACAGGGGACGTCTGAAGCTTTCTTT. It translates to CASRDGQGTSEAFF.

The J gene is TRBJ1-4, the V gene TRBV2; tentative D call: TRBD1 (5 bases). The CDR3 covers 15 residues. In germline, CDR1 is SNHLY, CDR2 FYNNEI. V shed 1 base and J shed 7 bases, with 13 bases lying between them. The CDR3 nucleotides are TGTGCCAGCAGTGAAGAGCCAGGGCGGCTTGAAAAACTGTTTTTT. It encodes CASSEEPGRLEKLFF.

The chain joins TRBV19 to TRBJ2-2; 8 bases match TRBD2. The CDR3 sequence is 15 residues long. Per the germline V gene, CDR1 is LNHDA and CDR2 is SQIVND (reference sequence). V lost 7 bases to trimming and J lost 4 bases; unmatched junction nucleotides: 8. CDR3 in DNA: TGTGCCAGTACAGCGGGGGCCCCGGGCACCGGGGAGCTGTTTTTT. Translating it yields CASTAGAPGTGELFF.

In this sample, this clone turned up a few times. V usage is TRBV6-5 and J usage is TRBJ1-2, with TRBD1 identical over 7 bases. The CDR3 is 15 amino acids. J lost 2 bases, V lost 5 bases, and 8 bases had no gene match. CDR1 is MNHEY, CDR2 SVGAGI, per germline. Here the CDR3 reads CASSTLGQDNYGYTF. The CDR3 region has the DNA TGTGCCAGCAGTACTTTAGGACAGGACAACTATGGCTACACCTTC.

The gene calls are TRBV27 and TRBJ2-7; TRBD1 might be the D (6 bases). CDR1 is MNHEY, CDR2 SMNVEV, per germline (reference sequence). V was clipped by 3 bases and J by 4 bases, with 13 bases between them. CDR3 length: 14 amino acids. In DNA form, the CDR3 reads TGTGCCAGCAGTTTTGACAGGTTTCCTTACGAGCAGTACTTC. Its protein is CASSFDRFPYEQYF.

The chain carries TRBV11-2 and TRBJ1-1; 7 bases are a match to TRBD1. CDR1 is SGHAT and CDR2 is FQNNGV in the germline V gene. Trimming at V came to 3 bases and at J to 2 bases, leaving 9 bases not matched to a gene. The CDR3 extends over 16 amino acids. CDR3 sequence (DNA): TGTGCCAGCAGCTTGGGTCGGACAGGACCCAACACTGAAGCTTTCTTT. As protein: CASSLGRTGPNTEAFF.